This TCR beta chain appears in the sequencing data of a study of T cells after somatic rescue of genetic block. Clones were read by immunoSEQ multiplex PCR, and TCRdb kept only the in-frame ones, dropping some. The sample has approximately 15,000 clones; approximately 79% are singletons. Germline CDR1 reads LNHDA; CDR2 reads SQIVND (reference sequence). The CDR3 is 16 residues long. V dropped 0 bases and J dropped 6 bases, with 17 bases sitting between them. The chain couples TRBV19 to TRBJ2-5, with D uncertain. The specimen was peripheral blood mononuclear cells (PBMCs). The TCR sequence derives from a boy aged 10-17 years. The CDR3 is CASSIDNRALVQTQYF. In DNA, the CDR3 is TGTGCCAGTAGTATAGACAATCGGGCCTTGGTTCAGACCCAGTACTTC.